This T cell receptor beta chain was observed in a study of chemoradiotherapy in HPV16-positive cancers. General observations from the study: HPV-responsive T-cell expansion during chemoradiotherapy was linked to improved recurrence-free survival in HPV16-positive patients. Non-HPV-specific T cells did not expand in tumors during treatment, whereas candidate HPV-specific clones and E7-related motifs did.

Trimming took 1 base from V and 3 from J, leaving 5 bases between them. Germline V gene sequence: CDR1 LNHNV, CDR2 YYDKDF (reference sequence). This CDR3 is built from 13 residues. Repertoires were sampled repeatedly during chemoradiotherapy. Note on this clone: Its antigen is unidentified.

The protocol was immunoSEQ multiplex PCR, while the TCRdb copy is restricted to in-frame clones and leaves out a portion. The sample lists over 30,000 clones, around three quarters seen once, with approximately 4.2% in the top ten. The gene calls are TRBV15 and TRBJ2-3; D is unclear. The starting material was blood, obtained from a patient who underwent chemoradiotherapy. The clonotype was recovered from a human donor with HPV-associated anogenital cancer. The CDR3 DNA is TGTGCCACCAGCAGAGGCAGAACAGATACGCAGTATTTT. Translated, it gives CATSRGRTDTQYF.